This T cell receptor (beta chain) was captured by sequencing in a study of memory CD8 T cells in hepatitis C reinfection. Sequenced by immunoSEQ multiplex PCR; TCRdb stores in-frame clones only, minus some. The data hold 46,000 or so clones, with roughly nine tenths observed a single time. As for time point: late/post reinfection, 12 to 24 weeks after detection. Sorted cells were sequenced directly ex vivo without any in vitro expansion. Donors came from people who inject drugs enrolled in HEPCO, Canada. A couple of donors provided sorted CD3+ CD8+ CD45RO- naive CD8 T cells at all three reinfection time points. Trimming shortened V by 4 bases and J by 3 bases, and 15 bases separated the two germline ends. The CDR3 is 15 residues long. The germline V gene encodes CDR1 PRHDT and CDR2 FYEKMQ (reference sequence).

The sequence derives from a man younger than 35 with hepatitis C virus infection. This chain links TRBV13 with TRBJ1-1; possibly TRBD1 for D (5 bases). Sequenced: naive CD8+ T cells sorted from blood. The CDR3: CASSSLGGRDTEAFF. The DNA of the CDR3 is TGTGCCAGCAGCTCCTTGGGGGGGAGGGACACTGAAGCTTTCTTT.